One and the same sample provided the 21 T cell receptor beta chains below, sequenced in a study of spatial heterogeneity in lung cancer. MiXCR was run by TCRdb on the 5' RACE reads, yielding one entry per CDR3 protein. The repertoire holds around 120,000 distinct CDR3 sequences, with 12% as singletons. Regarding time point: blood at routine non-recurrence follow-up after resection. Sequencing covered unsorted whole RNA taken from tumor, nontumor lung or frozen PBMC. Source: PBMCs, taken at follow-up. These receptors were taken from a male donor with early-stage non-small cell lung cancer.

This chain uses TRBV7-8 with TRBJ2-3; 12 bases match TRBD2. This CDR3 spans 15 amino acids. With 10 bases clipped from V and 0 bases from J, the junction kept 5 bases outside the gene matches. Germline loops: CDR1 SGHVS, CDR2 FQNEAQ. CDR3 nucleotides: TGTGCCATTACGACTAGCGGGGGCAGCACAGATACGCAGTATTTT. Its translation is CAITTSGGSTDTQYF.

The rearrangement uses TRBV9 and TRBJ2-7, with 10 bases lining up with TRBD2. V gave up 0 bases and J gave up 5 bases; unmatched junction bases: 17. The CDR3 has 19 amino acids. Germline loops: CDR1 SGDLS, CDR2 YYNGEE. This CDR3 is CASSVGTRTERGGFHEQYF. DNA for the CDR3: TGTGCCAGCAGCGTAGGGACCCGGACGGAGCGGGGGGGCTTCCACGAGCAGTACTTC. The entire variable domain, with the rest obtained from reference TRBV9 and TRBJ2-7, is as follows: DSGVTQTPKHLITATGQRVTLRCSPRSGDLSVYWYQQSLDQGLQFLIQYYNGEERAKGNILERFSAQQFPDLHSELNLSSLELGDSALYFCASSVGTRTERGGFHEQYFGPGTRLTVT.

The V call is TRBV20-1, the J call TRBJ1-5; D gene uncertain. CDR1 and CDR2 from the germline V gene are DFQATT and SNEGSKA (reference sequence). This CDR3 contains 15 residues. V lost 4 bases, J lost 1 base, and 14 bases lay in between. The CDR3: CSATPTPPSNQPQHF. The CDR3 DNA follows: TGCAGTGCTACTCCCACCCCCCCGAGCAATCAGCCCCAGCATTTT.

This clonotype was recorded at least ten times. This chain connects TRBV5-1 to TRBJ1-1; D is possibly TRBD1 (5 bases). This CDR3 region has 15 residues. Per germline, CDR1 SGHRS and CDR2 YFSETQ. Trimming removed 0 bases at V and 0 bases at J, with 9 bases between. CDR3 nucleotide sequence: TGCGCCAGCAGCTTGGAACGGGGCATGAACACTGAAGCTTTCTTT. It codes for CASSLERGMNTEAFF.

J is TRBJ2-5 and V is TRBV12-3 or TRBV12-4; possibly TRBD2 for D (6 bases). This CDR3 contains 13 residues. V was clipped by 5 bases and J by 5 bases, with 12 bases between them. CDR3 protein: CASSRGERETQYF. The CDR3 DNA is TGTGCCAGCAGTCGCGGGGAGAGGGAGACCCAGTACTTC.

This clonotype was picked up many times. The chain couples TRBV11-2 to TRBJ2-7; 12 positions agree with TRBD1. The ends lost 3 bases at V and 7 bases at J; junction bases unmatched: 10. This CDR3 is 16 amino acids long. CDR1 SGHAT and CDR2 FQNNGV come from the germline V gene. CDR3 sequence: CASSFRTGQGAGEQYF. The CDR3 DNA follows: TGTGCCAGCAGCTTTAGGACGGGACAGGGGGCTGGTGAGCAGTACTTC.

This clonotype appeared many times. The chain joins TRBV15 to TRBJ1-5, with D possibly TRBD1 on 5 matching bases. This CDR3 spans 16 amino acids. The germline V gene has CDR1 LNHNV and CDR2 YYDKDF (reference sequence). Trimming shortened V by 1 base and J by 0 bases, and 10 bases separated the two germline ends. CDR3 residues: CATSRAQTVSNQPQHF. For the CDR3, the DNA is TGTGCCACCAGCAGAGCGCAGACAGTTAGCAATCAGCCCCAGCATTTT.

The CDR3 DNA reads TGTGCCATCAGTGGGGGGATGACGACCAATGAGCAGTTCTTC. Its protein is CAISGGMTTNEQFF. V usage is TRBV10-3 and J usage is TRBJ2-1; D is perhaps TRBD1 or TRBD2 (5 bases each). The germline CDR1 and CDR2 sequences are ENHRY and SYGVKD. V lost 4 bases to trimming and J lost 6 bases, with 13 bases between them. CDR3 size: 14 residues.

There are a few counts of this clonotype. The V gene is TRBV7-9, the J gene TRBJ2-7; D is undetermined. Looked up from germline, CDR1 is SEHNR and CDR2 is FQNEAQ (reference sequence). The V and J ends lost 8 bases and 10 bases respectively, with 12 bases between them. The CDR3 covers 10 residues. The CDR3 here is CASEAEVQYF. The DNA for the CDR3 is TGTGCCAGCGAGGCGGAAGTTCAGTACTTC.

In its sample, this clonotype was seen many times. This chain links TRBV28 with TRBJ1-4; no clear D gene. The V and J ends lost 7 bases and 5 bases respectively, with 11 bases between them. Germline V lookup: CDR1 MDHEN, CDR2 SYDVKM. The CDR3 length is 13 residues. The CDR3 nucleotides are TGTGCCAGCATCACTTCGAGAAATGAAAAACTGTTTTTT. Protein: CASITSRNEKLFF.

The CDR3 DNA is TGTGCCAGCAGCCCCCAGTTCGCAGATACGCAGTATTTT. Translated, it gives CASSPQFADTQYF. V gene TRBV9 combines with J gene TRBJ2-3; the D is unclear. The CDR3 contains 13 residues. Between the trimmed V and J ends, which lost 4 bases and 4 bases, there was a span of 10 bases. Germline V CDR1 and CDR2: SGDLS, YYNGEE.

The rearrangement links TRBV4-1 to TRBJ2-3; TRBD2 is a possible D gene (5 bases). The CDR3 contains 16 residues. The V and J ends lost 1 base and 2 bases respectively, with 13 bases between them. Germline assignment: CDR1 MGHRA and CDR2 YSYEKL. The CDR3 DNA follows: TGCGCCAGCAGCCAAGTAGCCTCGCGGGTCACAGATACGCAGTATTTT. Amino acid sequence: CASSQVASRVTDTQYF.

The gene calls are TRBV18 and TRBJ1-2; a possible D gene is TRBD1 (6 bases). CDR1 KGHSH and CDR2 LQKENI come from the germline V gene. The CDR3 has 14 amino acids. The V and J ends lost 3 bases and 1 base respectively, with 9 bases between them. CDR3 bases: TGTGCCAGCTCACCCCAGGGGATTAACTATGGCTACACCTTC. The encoded protein is CASSPQGINYGYTF.

The chain couples TRBV24-1 to TRBJ2-1; D is uncertain. The ends were cut back, 6 bases at V and 7 bases at J, with 6 bases in the middle. Germline CDR1 and CDR2: KGHDR and SFDVKD. The CDR3 contains 11 residues. CDR3 DNA: TGTGCCACCAGTTTGATGAATGAGCAGTTCTTC. It codes for CATSLMNEQFF.

This clonotype appeared many times. The V gene is TRBV18, the J gene TRBJ1-1; TRBD1 agrees at 7 bases. With V trimmed by 5 bases and J by 5 bases, 11 bases remained unmatched. Germline values: CDR1 KGHSH, CDR2 LQKENI. The CDR3 runs 15 residues. The CDR3 loop is CASSSGDSLYTEAFF. In DNA form, the CDR3 reads TGTGCCAGCTCATCAGGGGACAGCCTGTATACTGAAGCTTTCTTT.

The chain is built from TRBV2 and TRBJ2-3, with D perhaps matching TRBD2 (6 bases). This CDR3 region has 15 residues. The V gene lost 2 bases and the J gene lost 1 base, with 10 bases spanning the gap. Germline-derived CDR1 and CDR2 are SNHLY and FYNNEI. CDR3 in amino acids: CASSERPSGTDTQYF. For the CDR3, the DNA is TGTGCCAGCAGTGAAAGGCCTAGCGGCACAGATACGCAGTATTTT.

This clonotype has only a few counts. The V gene is TRBV28, the J gene TRBJ1-6; 7 bases are a match to TRBD1. CDR1 MDHEN and CDR2 SYDVKM come from the germline V gene. The CDR3 consists of 16 residues. Trimming took 5 bases from V and 0 from J; bases not matched to a gene: 4. CDR3 loop: CASSRQGSSYNSPLHF. CDR3 in DNA: TGTGCCAGCAGTCGACAGGGCAGCTCCTATAATTCACCCCTCCACTTT.

In this sample, this clonotype turned up many times. The chain links TRBV3-1 to TRBJ2-3; D possibly matches TRBD1 or TRBD2 (6 bases each). The CDR3 is 16 residues long. Germline V gene sequence: CDR1 LGHDT, CDR2 YNNKEL (reference sequence). V was cut by 7 bases and J by 0 bases, with 17 bases left in between. CDR3 in amino acids: CASTNHGGRSTDTQYF. The DNA of the CDR3 is TGTGCCAGCACCAACCACGGGGGCCGAAGCACAGATACGCAGTATTTT.

The V and J genes are TRBV6-2 or TRBV6-3 and TRBJ2-4; the D is unclear. The CDR3 consists of 14 residues. Germline V gene data show CDR1 as MNHEY and CDR2 as SVGEGT. The germline V and J ends were trimmed by 6 bases and 0 bases, with 9 bases remaining between them. The CDR3 spells CASSFTLAKNIQYF. The CDR3 DNA reads as TGTGCCAGCAGCTTTACCTTAGCCAAAAACATTCAGTACTTC.

V gene TRBV4-1 combines with J gene TRBJ2-1; 8 bases line up with TRBD1. V lost 1 base to trimming and J lost 7 bases; unmatched junction nucleotides: 9. This CDR3 comprises 16 residues. Per the germline V gene, CDR1 is MGHRA and CDR2 is YSYEKL. The CDR3 DNA reads as TGCGCCAGCAGCCAAGCTCCGGGACAGGCTTTGAATGAGCAGTTCTTC. Its translation: CASSQAPGQALNEQFF.

This clonotype was recorded at least ten times. V and J are TRBV20-1 and TRBJ2-1, with 11 bases identical to TRBD2. Germline CDR1 and CDR2: DFQATT and SNEGSKA (reference sequence). The CDR3 length is 14 residues. With V trimmed by 5 bases and J by 5 bases, 5 bases remained unmatched. The DNA of the CDR3 is TGCAGTGCTTTCCTAGCGGGGGGTCACAATGAGCAGTTCTTC. This translates into CSAFLAGGHNEQFF.